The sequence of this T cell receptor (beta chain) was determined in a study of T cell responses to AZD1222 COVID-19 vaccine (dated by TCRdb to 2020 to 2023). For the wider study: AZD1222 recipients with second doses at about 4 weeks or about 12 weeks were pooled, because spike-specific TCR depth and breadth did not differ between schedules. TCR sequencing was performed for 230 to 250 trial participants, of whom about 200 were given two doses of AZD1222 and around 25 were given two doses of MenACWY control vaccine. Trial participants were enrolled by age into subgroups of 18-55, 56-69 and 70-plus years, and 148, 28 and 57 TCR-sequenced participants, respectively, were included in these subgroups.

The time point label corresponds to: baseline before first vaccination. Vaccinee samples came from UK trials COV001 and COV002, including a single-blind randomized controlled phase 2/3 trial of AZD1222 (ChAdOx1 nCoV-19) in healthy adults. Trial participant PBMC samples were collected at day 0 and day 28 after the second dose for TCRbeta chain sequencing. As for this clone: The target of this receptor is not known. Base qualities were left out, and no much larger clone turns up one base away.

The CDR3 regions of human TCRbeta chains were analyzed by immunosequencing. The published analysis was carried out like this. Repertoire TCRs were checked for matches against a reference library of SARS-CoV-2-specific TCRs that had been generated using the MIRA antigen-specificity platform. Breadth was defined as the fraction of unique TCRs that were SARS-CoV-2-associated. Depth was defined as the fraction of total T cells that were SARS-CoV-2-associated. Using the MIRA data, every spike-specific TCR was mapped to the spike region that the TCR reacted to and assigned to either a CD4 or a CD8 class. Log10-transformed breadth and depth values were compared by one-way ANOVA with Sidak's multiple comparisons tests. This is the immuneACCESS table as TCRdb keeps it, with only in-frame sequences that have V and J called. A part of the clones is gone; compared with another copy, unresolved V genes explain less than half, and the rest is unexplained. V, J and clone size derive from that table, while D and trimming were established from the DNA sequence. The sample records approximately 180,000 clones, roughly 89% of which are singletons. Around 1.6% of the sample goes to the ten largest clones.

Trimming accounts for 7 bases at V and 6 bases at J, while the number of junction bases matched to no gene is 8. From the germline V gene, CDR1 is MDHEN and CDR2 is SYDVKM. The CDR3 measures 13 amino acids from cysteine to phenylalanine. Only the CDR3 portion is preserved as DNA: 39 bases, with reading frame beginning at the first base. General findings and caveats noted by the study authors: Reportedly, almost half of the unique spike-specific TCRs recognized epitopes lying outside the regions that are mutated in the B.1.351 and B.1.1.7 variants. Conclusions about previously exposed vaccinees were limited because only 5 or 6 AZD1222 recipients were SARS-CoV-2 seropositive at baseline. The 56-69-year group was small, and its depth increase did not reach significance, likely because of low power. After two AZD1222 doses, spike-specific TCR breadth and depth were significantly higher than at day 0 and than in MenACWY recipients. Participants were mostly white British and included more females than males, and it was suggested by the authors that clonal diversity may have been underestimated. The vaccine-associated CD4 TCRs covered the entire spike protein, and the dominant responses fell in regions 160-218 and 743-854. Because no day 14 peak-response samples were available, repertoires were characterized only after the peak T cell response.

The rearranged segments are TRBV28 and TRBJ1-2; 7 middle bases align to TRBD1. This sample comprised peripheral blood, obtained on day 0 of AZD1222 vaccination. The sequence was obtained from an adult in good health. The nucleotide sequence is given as TGTGCCAGCACCCAGACAGGGCTGAATGGCTACACCTTC. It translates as CASTQTGLNGYTF.